This passage covers 32 T cell receptor beta chains from one sample sequenced in a study of long-term antiretroviral therapy in people with HIV. Sequencing relied on immunoSEQ assay v3.0, run at survey level. Sequencing used immunoSEQ multiplex PCR; TCRdb keeps in-frame clones, though not all of them. This sample carries about 31,000 clones, approximately 91% of them seen once, and the ten largest clones take more than 6.5%. Sample: unsorted PBMCs, taken approximately 5 years before starting antiretroviral therapy. The receptors were gathered from a man between 45 and 60 years old with HIV.

V and J are TRBV9 and TRBJ2-3, with D possibly being TRBD1 or TRBD2 (5 bases each). V was clipped by 0 bases and J by 4 bases, with 15 bases between them. The CDR3 totals 16 residues. Germline V lookup: CDR1 SGDLS, CDR2 YYNGEE. Written as DNA, the CDR3 is TGTGCCAGCAGCGTAGAAGGGGCTAGCCTTCCAGATACGCAGTATTTT. Translated, it gives CASSVEGASLPDTQYF.

This chain links TRBV10-3 with TRBJ2-7; D is unresolved. V was trimmed by 1 base and J by 7 bases, leaving 11 bases between them. The V gene's germline CDR1 is ENHRY and CDR2 SYGVKD. The CDR3 runs to 13 residues. CDR3 DNA sequence: TGTGCCATCAGTGAGTTCCCCCCAGGAGAGCAGTACTTC. Translation: CAISEFPPGEQYF.

The V gene is TRBV28, the J gene TRBJ1-4; D remains unclear. Trimming stripped 5 bases from V and 0 bases from J, with 10 bases between. Per the germline V gene, CDR1 is MDHEN and CDR2 is SYDVKM. The CDR3 extends over 15 amino acids. Written as DNA, the CDR3 is TGTGCCAGCAGTACAATTCAGTCAACTAATGAAAAACTGTTTTTT. This codes for CASSTIQSTNEKLFF.

This clone was seen a few times. The chain recombines TRBV4-3 with TRBJ2-1; D remains ambiguous. V gave up 1 base and J gave up 8 bases, with 6 bases separating them. The CDR3 is 12 residues long. Germline V gene sequence: CDR1 LGHNA, CDR2 YSLEER. CDR3 coding DNA: TGCGCCAGCAGCCAAGCGAGTCATGAGCAGTTCTTC. Residues: CASSQASHEQFF.

This clone was observed a single time. The rearrangement joins TRBV19 to TRBJ2-7, with 7 bases identical to TRBD1. CDR1 and CDR2 (germline): LNHDA, SQIVND (reference sequence). V trimming: 4 bases; J trimming: 1 base; junction bases outside the gene matches: 7. This CDR3 is 15 amino acids long. The CDR3 loop reads CASSTTHRGSYEQYF. Here the CDR3 DNA reads TGTGCCAGTAGTACAACTCACAGGGGATCCTACGAGCAGTACTTC.

This chain uses TRBV9 with TRBJ1-1; D perhaps matches TRBD1 (5 bases). CDR1 and CDR2 from the germline V gene are SGDLS and YYNGEE. The CDR3 covers 16 residues. With 0 bases removed from V and 4 bases from J, the gap between germline ends came to 16 bases. The chain's CDR3 is CASSVGGSGGGTEAFF. The CDR3 coding sequence is TGTGCCAGCAGCGTAGGTGGTTCGGGGGGTGGCACTGAAGCTTTCTTT.

The J gene is TRBJ2-7, the V gene TRBV7-9; TRBD1 is a possible D gene (6 bases). CDR1 is SEHNR, CDR2 FQNEAQ, per germline (reference sequence). V shed 2 bases and J shed 6 bases, with 17 bases lying between them. The CDR3 length is 15 residues. CDR3 DNA sequence: TGTGCCAGCAGCTTATCAGGGGTAAGACGGTCCGAGCAGTACTTC. This codes for CASSLSGVRRSEQYF.

This chain connects TRBV30 to TRBJ2-2; tentatively, D is TRBD2 (6 bases). This CDR3 contains 14 residues. Germline lookup yields CDR1 GTSNPN and CDR2 SVGIG (reference sequence). Trimming removed 7 bases from V and 0 bases from J, with 12 bases in between. As DNA, the CDR3 is TGTGCCTCCGTTGGGGACTCGAACACCGGGGAGCTGTTTTTT. Protein product: CASVGDSNTGELFF.

V gene TRBV10-3 combines with J gene TRBJ2-1; either TRBD1 or TRBD2 may supply D (5 bases each). CDR1 is ENHRY, CDR2 SYGVKD, per germline. This CDR3 comprises 15 residues. The germline V and J ends were trimmed by 2 bases and 2 bases, with 10 bases remaining between them. Here the CDR3 reads CAISEGQGAYNEQFF. In DNA form, the CDR3 reads TGTGCCATCAGTGAGGGCCAGGGAGCCTACAATGAGCAGTTCTTC.

V and J are TRBV16 and TRBJ2-1; 10 nucleotides agree with TRBD2. Germline V CDR1 and CDR2: KGHSY, FQNENV. J was trimmed by 6 bases and V by 1 base; bases with no gene match: 15. This CDR3 contains 19 residues. The CDR3 region is CASSQFILAGPQFGNEQFF. In nucleotides, the CDR3 is TGTGCCAGCAGCCAATTTATACTAGCGGGACCCCAATTCGGCAATGAGCAGTTCTTC.

The chain employs TRBV7-3 and TRBJ2-2; D possibly uses TRBD1 or TRBD2 (5 bases each). The CDR3 has 17 amino acids. CDR1 is SGHTA and CDR2 is FQGTGA in the germline V gene. V was shortened by 5 bases and J by 2 bases, with 18 bases between the two germline ends. The CDR3 sequence: CASSLLVGRVNTGELFF. In DNA form, the CDR3 reads TGTGCCAGCAGCCTCCTCGTGGGACGCGTTAACACCGGGGAGCTGTTTTTT.

The chain carries TRBV7-8 and TRBJ2-7; D gene uncertain. The V end lost 5 bases, the J end lost 0 bases, and 14 bases lay between the germline ends. The germline V gene has CDR1 SGHVS and CDR2 FQNEAQ. The CDR3 contains 15 residues. CDR3 DNA: TGTGCCAGCAGCCCGCCCGGCCGCAGCTCCTACGAGCAGTACTTC. This codes for CASSPPGRSSYEQYF.

The chain recombines TRBV5-1 with TRBJ2-3; D is uncertain. The CDR3 has 14 amino acids. Germline CDR1 SGHRS, CDR2 YFSETQ. Trimming left V 2 bases short and J 0 bases short, with 7 bases between. The CDR3: CASSLIWSTDTQYF. CDR3 DNA sequence: TGCGCCAGCAGCTTAATTTGGAGCACAGATACGCAGTATTTT. The full variable domain, in which reference TRBV5-1 and TRBJ2-3 provide the parts outside the CDR3, is KAGVTQTPRYLIKTRGQQVTLSCSPISGHRSVSWYQQTPGQGLQFLFEYFSETQRNKGNFPGRFSGRQFSNSRSEMNVSTLELGDSALYLCASSLIWSTDTQYFGPGTRLTVL.

The genes are TRBV11-2 and TRBJ2-5; TRBD2 matches 12 bases. The CDR3 runs to 18 residues. Germline assignment: CDR1 SGHAT and CDR2 FQNNGV. V gave up 2 bases and J gave up 0 bases; unmatched junction bases: 7. The CDR3 here is CASSLYRTSGTDQETQYF. Here the CDR3 DNA reads TGTGCCAGCAGCTTATATCGGACTAGCGGGACCGACCAAGAGACCCAGTACTTC.

The chain couples TRBV10-2 to TRBJ2-7, with 8 nucleotides matching TRBD2. The CDR3 has 15 amino acids. Germline V gives CDR1 WSHSY, CDR2 SAAADI. Trimming cost V 3 bases and J 3 bases; bases outside gene matches: 7. The CDR3 loop is CASSDRGGLNYEQYF. The CDR3 nucleotides read TGCGCCAGCAGTGATCGGGGGGGGCTAAACTACGAGCAGTACTTC.

This chain uses TRBV5-4 with TRBJ1-1; 11 nucleotides align to TRBD1. Germline CDR1 reads SGHNT; CDR2 reads YYREEE (reference sequence). V was clipped by 0 bases and J by 3 bases; unmatched bases: 4. This CDR3 contains 16 residues. In nucleotides, the CDR3 is TGTGCCAGCAGCTTGGGGACAGGGGGCGTCTACACTGAAGCTTTCTTT. It specifies CASSLGTGGVYTEAFF.

The V call is TRBV7-2, the J call TRBJ2-2; 7 positions agree with TRBD1. The CDR3 spans 16 residues. Germline assignment: CDR1 SGHTA and CDR2 FQGNSA. The J segment lost 2 bases and the V segment lost 6 bases, leaving 9 bases of the junction unmatched. The CDR3 loop reads CASSPWTGVNTGELFF. CDR3 nucleotide sequence: TGTGCCAGCAGTCCTTGGACAGGCGTTAACACCGGGGAGCTGTTTTTT.

CDR3 in DNA: TGTGCCAGTAATCCATCAGGGGGGACCAACTATGGCTACACCTTC. Its protein product is CASNPSGGTNYGYTF. The V gene is TRBV19, the J gene TRBJ1-2; 7 positions agree with TRBD1. This CDR3 is 15 amino acids long. Losses at the gene ends were 7 bases for V and 2 bases for J; bases not matched to a gene: 10. Per the germline V gene, CDR1 is LNHDA and CDR2 is SQIVND (reference sequence).

The rearrangement uses TRBV5-8 and TRBJ2-2; D is uncertain. This CDR3 has 15 residues. CDR1 is SGHTS, CDR2 YDEGEE, per germline. The V end lost 6 bases, the J end lost 3 bases, and 15 bases lay between the germline ends. CDR3 sequence: CASTTLEVDTGELFF. The DNA of the CDR3 is TGTGCCAGCACCACGCTCGAGGTGGACACCGGGGAGCTGTTTTTT.

This chain's CDR3 is CASSQDSGATEAFF. The CDR3 coding sequence is TGCGCCAGCAGCCAAGATTCGGGGGCCACTGAAGCTTTCTTT. The chain combines TRBV4-3 with TRBJ1-1, with a possible D match to TRBD1 (6 bases). CDR3 size: 14 residues. In germline, CDR1 is LGHNA, CDR2 YSLEER. V gave up 0 bases and J gave up 4 bases, with 9 bases separating them.

The chain employs TRBV5-1 and TRBJ2-1; 11 bases are a match to TRBD2. The germline CDR1 and CDR2 sequences are SGHRS and YFSETQ. CDR3 length: 17 residues. The junction had 9 bases not matched to a gene; V was cut back by 0 bases and J by 7 bases. DNA of the CDR3: TGCGCCAGCAGCTTGGGATTTAGCGGGGGGGCGGCGAATGAGCAGTTCTTC. It translates to CASSLGFSGGAANEQFF.

This chain links TRBV5-5 with TRBJ2-1; 8 bases are shared with TRBD1. This CDR3 comprises 15 residues. Germline assignment: CDR1 SGHKS and CDR2 YYEKEE (reference sequence). With V trimmed by 5 bases and J by 1 base, 5 bases remained unmatched. The CDR3 DNA reads as TGTGCCAGCAGTTCCGGACAGGGTTCCTACAATGAGCAGTTCTTC. Amino acid sequence: CASSSGQGSYNEQFF.

The V and J genes are TRBV7-3 and TRBJ1-1, with TRBD1 matching over 7 bases. V shed 5 bases, J shed 0 bases, and the junction held 12 bases outside the gene matches. Germline-derived CDR1 and CDR2 are SGHTA and FQGTGA. CDR3 length: 17 residues. The CDR3 is CASSAGGHYGMNTEAFF. In DNA form, the CDR3 reads TGTGCCAGCAGCGCAGGGGGACACTATGGAATGAACACTGAAGCTTTCTTT.

V gene TRBV9 combines with J gene TRBJ2-7, with TRBD1 matching over 9 bases. J gave up 9 bases and V 0 bases, and 4 bases lay outside the gene matches. The CDR3 consists of 13 residues. Germline V lookup: CDR1 SGDLS, CDR2 YYNGEE. This CDR3 is CASSVGDRAAQYF. CDR3 in DNA: TGTGCCAGCAGCGTAGGGGACAGGGCTGCGCAGTACTTC.

The chain links TRBV5-5 to TRBJ1-5, with a weak D call TRBD1 (5 bases). The V and J ends lost 4 bases and 0 bases respectively, with 11 bases between them. CDR1 is SGHKS, CDR2 YYEKEE, per germline (reference sequence). This CDR3 is built from 15 residues. The CDR3 protein is CASSPGGASNQPQHF. In DNA form, the CDR3 reads TGTGCCAGCAGCCCCGGAGGGGCTAGCAATCAGCCCCAGCATTTT.

The chain couples TRBV7-8 to TRBJ1-3; D perhaps matches TRBD1 (5 bases). The CDR3 is made up of 16 amino acids. V was cut by 3 bases and J by 4 bases, with 16 bases left in between. Germline CDR1 reads SGHVS; CDR2 reads FQNEAQ. CDR3 residues: CASSLMSWGNGNTIYF. As DNA, the CDR3 is TGTGCCAGCAGCTTGATGAGCTGGGGGAACGGAAACACCATATATTTT.

V gene TRBV11-2 combines with J gene TRBJ2-5; TRBD1 aligns across 10 bases. V shed 1 base, J shed 12 bases, and the junction held 17 bases outside the gene matches. Looked up from germline, CDR1 is SGHAT and CDR2 is FQNNGV. This CDR3 has 17 residues. Here the CDR3 DNA reads TGTGCCAGCAGCTTAGGACTACCCGGGACAGGGGTTCTCACCGAGTACTTC. Its protein product is CASSLGLPGTGVLTEYF.

The sample holds one count of this clone. The V and J genes are TRBV5-6 and TRBJ2-5; tentative D call: TRBD1 (6 bases). V gave up 2 bases and J gave up 1 base, with 18 bases separating them. The CDR3 has 17 residues. Germline CDR1 reads SGHDT; CDR2 reads YYEEEE. Here the CDR3 reads CASSFLSRDTTQETQYF. The CDR3 coding sequence is TGTGCCAGCAGCTTTCTGAGCCGGGACACTACCCAAGAGACCCAGTACTTC.

J is TRBJ1-6 and V is TRBV28; TRBD1 is a possible D gene (6 bases). V lost 2 bases, J lost 7 bases, and 18 bases lay in between. This CDR3 is 17 amino acids long. Germline loops: CDR1 MDHEN, CDR2 SYDVKM. CDR3: CASSLQTRDIGNSPLHF. CDR3 DNA sequence: TGTGCCAGCAGTTTACAAACCCGGGACATTGGCAATTCACCCCTCCACTTT.

This sequence joins TRBV9 and TRBJ1-2, with D uncertain. The CDR3 covers 13 residues. The germline V gene encodes CDR1 SGDLS and CDR2 YYNGEE. Trimming pared 3 bases from V and 6 bases from J, leaving 12 bases between. The CDR3 sequence is CASSALMTNGYTF. CDR3 DNA: TGTGCCAGCAGCGCACTCATGACCAATGGCTACACCTTC.

The chain has TRBV7-9 and TRBJ2-5; no reliable D call. Germline-derived CDR1 and CDR2 are SEHNR and FQNEAQ (reference sequence). The CDR3 covers 11 residues. Trimming left V 5 bases short and J 7 bases short, with 8 bases between. The CDR3 protein is CASSLLRTQYF. In DNA form, the CDR3 reads TGTGCCAGCAGCCTGTTAAGGACCCAGTACTTC.

The chain recombines TRBV30 with TRBJ2-7, with 7 bases that match TRBD2. CDR1 is GTSNPN, CDR2 SVGIG, per germline (reference sequence). The CDR3 extends over 14 amino acids. J lost 3 bases, V lost 0 bases, and 5 bases had no gene match. The CDR3 here is CAWSVWAGDYEQYF. CDR3 nucleotides: TGTGCCTGGAGTGTGTGGGCGGGAGACTACGAGCAGTACTTC.